This T cell receptor beta chain stems from a study of blood T cell repertoires in COVID-19 (dated by TCRdb to 2018 to 2020). Regarding the study in general: Collaborator samples came from the United States, Italy and Spain and covered acute and convalescent phases of COVID-19. The prospective study material was composed of cDNA or gDNA derived from T cells, B-cell-depleted T cells, or PBMCs. Subjects who had been exposed to COVID-19, were actively infected with it, or had recovered from it provided the deeply sampled blood TCRbeta repertoires that made up the dataset. The repertoires were made available in a free public database intended to serve as a resource for research on the immune response to SARS-CoV-2. The samples were drawn from the first 160 participants of the ongoing ImmuneRACE study and from 950 to 1,500 subjects provided by 6 global collaborators. Nearly every sample came with metadata listing a de-identified subject ID, COVID-19 status, age in years and sex. Where available, HLA class I and class II types were obtained from metadata supplied by the sample provider rather than from assay-based typing.

Study-level results and caveats: How much clinical and demographic metadata was included differed by source and by participant, and the metadata was provided uncurated.

CDR1 and CDR2 were assigned from the germline V gene as SGHVS and FQNEAQ. After removal of 5 bases from V and 7 bases from J, the junction retains 9 bases not matched to a gene. The CDR3, from cysteine to phenylalanine, totals 15 residues. CDR3 DNA only is kept here, 45 bases in frame from base 1. This clone was seen only once. Its antigen target is currently unknown. It has no much larger one-base neighbor in the sample; base qualities were not kept. Whole blood was collected in K2EDTA tubes by collaborating institutions according to the institutions' own protocols. For TCRbeta analysis, collaborator samples were shipped as frozen whole blood, as isolated PBMCs, or as DNA extracted from either sample type. TCRbeta CDR3 regions were amplified from genomic DNA using the immunoSEQ Assay, a bias-controlled multiplex PCR. Regarding the original processing steps: The number of nucleated cells in each sample was estimated by amplification of reference gene primers within the assay. To quantify the absolute abundance of each unique TCRbeta CDR3 rearrangement, sequence reads were collapsed and filtered. For each sample, productive Simpson clonality was calculated by taking the square root of Simpson's diversity index across productive rearrangements. The clones in this table, taken by TCRdb from immuneACCESS, are in-frame only. Not every clone is retained; where verified, under half of the shortfall comes from an unresolved V gene, and the cause of the rest is unknown. Clonal size and the V and J genes are those of that table, whereas D and trimming came from the DNA. This sample is represented by over 50,000 clones; roughly 86% of them were singletons. The ten largest clones represent 6% to 8.5% of the sample.

The sequence links TRBV7-8 to TRBJ2-2; TRBD1 agrees with 8 junctional bases. The receptor was isolated from a man aged 55 to 70 with acute or convalescent COVID-19. Sequencing was carried out using peripheral blood. The encoded CDR3 is CASSAPGQVDGELFF. The sequenced DNA is TGTGCCAGCAGCGCCCCGGGACAGGTGGACGGGGAGCTGTTTTTT.